The 29 T cell receptor beta chains below all came from one sample that was sequenced in a study of T cells expressing NK-cell markers. TCRdb reprocessed the 5' RACE reads; each CDR3 protein has one entry and no DNA is given. Its table records roughly 420,000 distinct CDR3 sequences. Material: blood T cells: a sorted CD56 or NKG2C T cell subset, CD4+ or CD8+ T cells, or bulk PBMC T cells (not recorded which). All receptors come from a woman aged 18 to 75 in good health.

The chain uses TRBV5-1 and TRBJ2-5. Germline CDR1 reads SGHRS; CDR2 reads YFSETQ. The length of the CDR3 is 12 residues. This chain's CDR3 is CASSTRQETQYF.

The chain couples TRBV19 to TRBJ1-5. The CDR3 has 15 amino acids. Germline V gene data show CDR1 as LNHDA and CDR2 as SQIVND (reference sequence). This chain's CDR3 is CASSIATKSNQPQHF.

The chain has TRBV5-4 and TRBJ2-3; TCRdb names TRBD1, which stays unverified in the absence of DNA. Germline V gene lookup returns CDR1 SGHNT and CDR2 YYREEE (reference sequence). The CDR3 extends over 14 amino acids. This CDR3 reads CASSRGQGADTQYF.

V gene TRBV12-3 or TRBV12-4 combines with J gene TRBJ2-2; the TCRdb call, TRBD2, lacks DNA for checking. CDR3 size: 17 residues. CDR3: CASSSIGGLAYTGELFF.

The V and J genes are TRBV7-2 and TRBJ2-5; the D gene TCRdb calls, TRBD1, cannot be checked with no DNA. The V gene's germline CDR1 is SGHTA and CDR2 FQGNSA. The CDR3 covers 15 residues. The CDR3 is CASSAGTGLLETQYF.

V gene TRBV20-1 combines with J gene TRBJ2-1. This CDR3 comprises 11 residues. Germline CDR1 reads DFQATT; CDR2 reads SNEGSKA (reference sequence). CDR3 sequence: CSARIVNEQFF.

V gene TRBV20-1 combines with J gene TRBJ2-1; TCRdb's assignment of TRBD1 cannot be checked, as there is no DNA. In germline, CDR1 is DFQATT, CDR2 SNEGSKA (reference sequence). CDR3 length equals 12 residues. The chain's CDR3 is CSAGQGTDEQFF.

The chain combines TRBV12-3 or TRBV12-4 with TRBJ2-1; TCRdb designates TRBD2, a call that cannot be tested without DNA. The CDR3 is made up of 16 amino acids. CDR3 region: CASSTRTSGALDEQFF.

CDR3 sequence: CASSLVWERNNEQFF. The J gene is TRBJ2-1, the V gene TRBV11-2; TCRdb designates TRBD1, a call that cannot be tested without DNA. This CDR3 has 15 amino acids. The V gene's germline CDR1 is SGHAT and CDR2 FQNNGV.

The CDR3: CASSKSLGTSYEQYF. The J gene is TRBJ2-7, the V gene TRBV5-1; as DNA is missing, the TRBD2 call by TCRdb cannot be tested. Germline V gene lookup returns CDR1 SGHRS and CDR2 YFSETQ. This CDR3 comprises 15 residues.

This chain uses TRBV5-1 with TRBJ2-3; lacking DNA, the TRBD2 call made by TCRdb goes unchecked. From germline, CDR1 is SGHRS and CDR2 YFSETQ. This CDR3 comprises 16 residues. The CDR3 is CASSSELAGDTDTQYF.

The V and J genes are TRBV7-2 and TRBJ2-3; the TCRdb D gene call, TRBD2, has no DNA to confirm it. CDR1 SGHTA and CDR2 FQGNSA come from the germline V gene. This CDR3 has 16 amino acids. CDR3 sequence reads: CASSAALSGGAWTQYF.

This chain uses TRBV6-2 or TRBV6-3 with TRBJ1-5. CDR3 size: 12 residues. Germline loops: CDR1 MNHEY, CDR2 SVGEGT. CDR3 sequence: CASRRDLEPQHF.

The chain couples TRBV6-6 to TRBJ2-1. CDR1 and CDR2 from the germline V gene are MNHNY and SVGAGI (reference sequence). The CDR3 length is 12 residues. The CDR3 protein is CAIGGFYNEQFF.

This sequence joins TRBV6-5 and TRBJ1-6. Germline CDR1 reads MNHEY; CDR2 reads SVGAGI. The CDR3 is 18 amino acids. CDR3: CASSYLRQLSSYNSPLHF.

This CDR3 reads CASSLEDSPYGYTF. J is TRBJ1-2 and V is TRBV5-1; TCRdb returns TRBD1, unconfirmable since there is no DNA. The CDR3 is 14 residues long. Germline CDR1 is SGHRS and CDR2 is YFSETQ. Together with reference TRBV5-1 and TRBJ1-2, the CDR3 gives the full variable domain: KAGVTQTPRYLIKTRGQQVTLSCSPISGHRSVSWYQQTPGQGLQFLFEYFSETQRNKGNFPGRFSGRQFSNSRSEMNVSTLELGDSALYLCASSLEDSPYGYTFGSGTRLTVV.

The CDR3 loop reads CASRLAGSTDTQYF. The rearrangement uses TRBV12-3 or TRBV12-4 and TRBJ2-3. This CDR3 comprises 14 residues.

V is TRBV12-3 or TRBV12-4 and J is TRBJ1-2. The CDR3 totals 14 residues. This chain's CDR3 is CASSLAGPHYGYTF.

The chain couples TRBV5-4 to TRBJ2-1; TCRdb's assignment of TRBD2 cannot be checked, as there is no DNA. CDR1 is SGHNT and CDR2 is YYREEE in the germline V gene (reference sequence). This CDR3 region has 16 residues. This chain's CDR3 is CASSPAGGRAVHEQFF.

The chain employs TRBV9 and TRBJ2-3; TCRdb reports TRBD2, a call that lacks DNA to check it against. There are 16 residues in the CDR3. Germline loops: CDR1 SGDLS, CDR2 YYNGEE. The CDR3 loop is CASRRGLADPTDTQYF. Using reference TRBV9 and TRBJ2-3 for the parts outside the CDR3, the full variable domain is DSGVTQTPKHLITATGQRVTLRCSPRSGDLSVYWYQQSLDQGLQFLIQYYNGEERAKGNILERFSAQQFPDLHSELNLSSLELGDSALYFCASRRGLADPTDTQYFGPGTRLTVL.

The genes are TRBV20-1 and TRBJ2-2. The CDR3 contains 12 residues. Germline CDR1 and CDR2: DFQATT and SNEGSKA (reference sequence). The CDR3 region is CSARVLTGELFF.

This chain's CDR3 is CASRSLGNEQYF. The chain carries TRBV7-9 and TRBJ2-7; without DNA, the TCRdb call of TRBD1 cannot be checked. Germline V gives CDR1 SEHNR, CDR2 FQNEAQ (reference sequence). The CDR3 is 12 amino acids.

The chain is built from TRBV5-4 and TRBJ2-3; the TCRdb call, TRBD1, lacks DNA for checking. Germline V gene data show CDR1 as SGHNT and CDR2 as YYREEE (reference sequence). The CDR3 runs to 16 residues. The CDR3 here is CASSRTTGGSTDTQYF.

The chain carries TRBV18 and TRBJ1-1. Germline lookup yields CDR1 KGHSH and CDR2 LQKENI. This CDR3 contains 15 residues. CDR3 sequence reads: CASSPRGQLNTEAFF.

This chain joins TRBV5-5 and TRBJ1-1; checking the TCRdb D call of TRBD1 is not possible without DNA. CDR1 SGHKS and CDR2 YYEKEE come from the germline V gene (reference sequence). This CDR3 is built from 15 residues. CDR3 in amino acids: CASSLTGSSYTEAFF.

V is TRBV29-1 and J is TRBJ1-1. This CDR3 is built from 11 residues. Germline CDR1 is SQVTM and CDR2 is ANQGSEA. CDR3 sequence reads: CSVRQNTEAFF. Based on the CDR3 plus reference TRBV29-1 and TRBJ1-1, the full variable domain is SAVISQKPSRDICQRGTSLTIQCQVDSQVTMMFWYRQQPGQSLTLIATANQGSEATYESGFVIDKFPISRPNLTFSTLTVSNMSPEDSSIYLCSVRQNTEAFFGQGTRLTVV.

The CDR3 reads CASTLPESGDNEQFF. This chain uses TRBV27 with TRBJ2-1; TCRdb's D call, TRBD2, is unchecked because there is no DNA. Germline V CDR1 and CDR2: MNHEY, SMNVEV (reference sequence). The CDR3 consists of 15 residues.

This chain joins TRBV20-1 and TRBJ1-1; TCRdb indicates TRBD1, and absent DNA this call remains unverified. The germline V gene encodes CDR1 DFQATT and CDR2 SNEGSKA (reference sequence). The CDR3 is 14 residues long. The CDR3: CSARDWGGNTEAFF.

The rearrangement uses TRBV25-1 and TRBJ2-1; the D call of TRBD2 rests on TCRdb alone, since no DNA is present to check it. This CDR3 is built from 17 residues. Germline CDR1 MGHDK, CDR2 SYGVNS. CDR3: CASGRRSSGLAGNEQFF. Drawing the rest from reference TRBV25-1 and TRBJ2-1, the complete variable domain is EADIYQTPRYLVIGTGKKITLECSQTMGHDKMYWYQQDPGMELHLIHYSYGVNSTEKGDLSSESTVSRIRTEHFPLTLESARPSHTSQYLCASGRRSSGLAGNEQFFGPGTRLTVL.